This T cell receptor (beta chain) was sequenced during a study of OX40 agonist ivuxolimab in advanced cancers. Study information: Two patients with cutaneous melanoma and one with hepatocellular carcinoma, three in total, showed partial responses. Findings and caveats of the study: Averaged across samples, CD8+ T cells carried more expanded clones than CD4+ did.

The sampling schedule covered blood at baseline, cycle 4 day 1, and cycle 7 day 1. Points on this clone: Its antigen is not known.

Sequencing was performed with immunoSEQ multiplex PCR; in TCRdb, only in-frame clones are kept and a portion is missing. The table lists tens of thousands of clones, over 75% of them singletons, with roughly 18% in the top ten. The sequencing here drew on CD4+ or CD8+ T cells sorted from blood, taken in a trial of the OX40 agonist ivuxolimab. The receptor comes from an adult with an advanced solid tumor such as melanoma, head and neck, liver or kidney cancer.

CDR3 protein: CASSSDREEQFF. The CDR3 DNA reads as TGTGCCAGCAGCTCAGACAGGGAGGAGCAGTTCTTC. The V and J genes are TRBV7-3 and TRBJ2-1, with TRBD1 identical over 7 bases. CDR3 length: 12 residues. Germline V gene data show CDR1 as SGHTA and CDR2 as FQGTGA. Germline trimming cut 4 bases from V and 10 bases from J; bases unmatched to any gene: 4.